This T cell receptor (beta chain) was observed in a study of blood T cell repertoires in COVID-19. Measured with immunoSEQ multiplex PCR; TCRdb has only the in-frame clones, and not every one. The repertoire has approximately 110,000 clones, roughly 85% of them found once; the top ten carry roughly 18%. The sample consisted of peripheral blood. The source of this sequence is a woman in her sixties with acute or convalescent COVID-19.

Here the CDR3 DNA reads TGCGCCACCCCCCAGGACAGGGTGTTCCTCGATGGCTACACCTTC. It is translated as CATPQDRVFLDGYTF. The V call is TRBV10-1, the J call TRBJ1-2, with 8 nucleotides matching TRBD1. Germline-derived CDR1 and CDR2 are WNHNN and SYGVQD (reference sequence). V lost 10 bases to trimming and J lost 6 bases; unmatched junction nucleotides: 16. This CDR3 contains 15 residues.